Following are 5 T cell receptor beta chains from one sample sequenced in a study of CD8+ T cells in alopecia areata. Regarding treatment: oral pan-JAK inhibitor, 5-10 mg twice daily. Alopecia areata patients gave lesional scalp punch biopsies and peripheral blood samples. Sequencing templates came from extracted RNA that was reverse transcribed into cDNA. The repertoire was sequenced with immunoSEQ multiplex PCR; TCRdb's copy has only in-frame clones and lacks some. The repertoire holds about 3,900 clones, with roughly 71% as singletons. The source material was skin, sampled at week 24, from a patient treated with tofacitinib. The receptors stem from a human donor with alopecia areata.

This clone has only a few counts. CDR3 amino acids: CASSYPSPLTVLGNYGYTF. CDR3 DNA sequence: TGTGCCAGCAGTTACCCCTCTCCCCTGACGGTTCTGGGTAACTATGGCTACACCTTC. This sequence joins TRBV28 and TRBJ1-2; D is undetermined. Germline values: CDR1 MDHEN, CDR2 SYDVKM. V lost 4 bases and J lost 1, with 25 bases in between. CDR3 length: 19 amino acids.

CDR3 DNA sequence: TGTGCCAGCAGTCCCTCCGGGACTAGCGGGGGACACGAGCAGTACTTC. Protein product: CASSPSGTSGGHEQYF. The V call is TRBV6-6, the J call TRBJ2-7; 14 bases are shared with TRBD2. Germline V gene data show CDR1 as MNHNY and CDR2 as SVGAGI (reference sequence). Trimming cost V 5 bases and J 5 bases; bases outside gene matches: 8. The CDR3 is 16 residues long.

The chain joins TRBV6-6 to TRBJ1-1, with D maybe TRBD1 (5 bases). Germline lookup yields CDR1 MNHNY and CDR2 SVGAGI (reference sequence). Trimming removed 7 bases from V and 4 bases from J, with 19 bases in between. The CDR3 runs 15 residues. The CDR3 DNA reads as TGTGCCAGCACCGAGGAAGAGGGGTGGGCCACTGAAGCTTTCTTT. Encoded protein: CASTEEEGWATEAFF.

The chain links TRBV7-8 to TRBJ2-7; D gene unclear. This CDR3 contains 11 residues. Germline lookup yields CDR1 SGHVS and CDR2 FQNEAQ. Trimming removed 1 base at V and 5 bases at J, with 3 bases between. The CDR3 coding sequence is TGTGCCAGCAGCTTAGTAGACGAGCAGTACTTC. Translation: CASSLVDEQYF.

In this sample, this clone turned up a few times. Here the CDR3 DNA reads TGCAGCGTCGGGACAGGGGGCAGGATGAACACTGAAGCTTTCTTT. Translation gives CSVGTGGRMNTEAFF. J is TRBJ1-1 and V is TRBV29-1; the match to TRBD1 covers 12 bases. Trimming at V came to 6 bases and at J to 0 bases, leaving 5 bases not matched to a gene. In germline, CDR1 is SQVTM, CDR2 ANQGSEA. The CDR3 spans 15 residues.